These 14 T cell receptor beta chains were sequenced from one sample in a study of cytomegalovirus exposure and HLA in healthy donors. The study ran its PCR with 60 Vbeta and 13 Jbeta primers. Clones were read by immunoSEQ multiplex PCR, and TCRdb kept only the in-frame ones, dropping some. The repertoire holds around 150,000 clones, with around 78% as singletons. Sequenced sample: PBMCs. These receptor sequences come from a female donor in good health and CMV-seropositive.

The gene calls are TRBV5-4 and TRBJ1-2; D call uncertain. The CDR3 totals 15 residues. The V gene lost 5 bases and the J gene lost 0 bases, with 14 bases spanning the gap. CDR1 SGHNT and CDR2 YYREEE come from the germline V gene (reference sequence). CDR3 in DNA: TGTGCCAGCAGTTCAGAGGGAACAGCTAACTATGGCTACACCTTC. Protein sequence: CASSSEGTANYGYTF.

CDR3 amino acids: CASSPSPNTEAFF. The CDR3 DNA sequence: TGTGCCAGTAGTCCAAGCCCGAACACTGAAGCTTTCTTT. This chain connects TRBV19 to TRBJ1-1; D call uncertain. CDR1 is LNHDA and CDR2 is SQIVND in the germline V gene (reference sequence). Trimming removed 5 bases from V and 1 base from J, with 8 bases in between. There are 13 residues in the CDR3.

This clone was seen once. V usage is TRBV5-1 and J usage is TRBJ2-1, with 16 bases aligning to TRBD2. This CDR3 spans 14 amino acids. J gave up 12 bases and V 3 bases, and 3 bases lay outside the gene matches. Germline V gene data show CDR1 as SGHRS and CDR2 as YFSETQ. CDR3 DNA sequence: TGCGCCAGCAGCTCGGGACTAGCGGGGGGGTGGCAGTTCTTC. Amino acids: CASSSGLAGGWQFF.

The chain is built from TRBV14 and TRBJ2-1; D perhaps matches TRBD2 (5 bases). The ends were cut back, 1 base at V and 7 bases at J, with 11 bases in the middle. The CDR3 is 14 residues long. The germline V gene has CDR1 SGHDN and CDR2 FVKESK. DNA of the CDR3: TGTGCCAGCAGCCAAGGGACTCCCTTGAATGAGCAGTTCTTC. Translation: CASSQGTPLNEQFF.

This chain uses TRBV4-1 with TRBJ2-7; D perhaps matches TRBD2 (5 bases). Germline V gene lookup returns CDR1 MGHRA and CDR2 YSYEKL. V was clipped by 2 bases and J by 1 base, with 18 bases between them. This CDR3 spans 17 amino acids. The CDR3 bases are TGCGCCAGCAGCCAAAACCTGAGGGCGGAGGTTTCCTACGAGCAGTACTTC. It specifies CASSQNLRAEVSYEQYF.

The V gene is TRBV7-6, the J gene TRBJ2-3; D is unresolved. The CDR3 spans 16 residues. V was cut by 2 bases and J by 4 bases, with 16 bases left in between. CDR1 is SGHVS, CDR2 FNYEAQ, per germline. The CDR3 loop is CASSLTSTGWADTQYF. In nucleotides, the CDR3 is TGTGCCAGCAGCTTAACCTCCACCGGGTGGGCAGATACGCAGTATTTT. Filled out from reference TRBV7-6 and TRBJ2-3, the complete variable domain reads GAGVSQSPRYKVTKRGQDVALRCDPISGHVSLYWYRQALGQGPEFLTYFNYEAQQDKSGLPNDRFSAERPEGSISTLTIQRTEQRDSAMYRCASSLTSTGWADTQYFGPGTRLTVL.

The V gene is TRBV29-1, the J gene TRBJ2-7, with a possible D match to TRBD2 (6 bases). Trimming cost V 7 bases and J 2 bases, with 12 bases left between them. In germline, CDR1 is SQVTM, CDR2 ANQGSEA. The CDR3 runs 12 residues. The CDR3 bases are TGCAGCGGCCGGGACTCAACCTACGAGCAGTACTTC. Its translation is CSGRDSTYEQYF.

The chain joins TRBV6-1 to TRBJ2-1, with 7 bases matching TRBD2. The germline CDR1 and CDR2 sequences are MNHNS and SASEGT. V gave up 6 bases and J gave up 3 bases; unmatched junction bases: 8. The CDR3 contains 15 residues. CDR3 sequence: CASRGWASGYNEQFF. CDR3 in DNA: TGTGCCAGCAGGGGATGGGCTAGCGGCTACAATGAGCAGTTCTTC.

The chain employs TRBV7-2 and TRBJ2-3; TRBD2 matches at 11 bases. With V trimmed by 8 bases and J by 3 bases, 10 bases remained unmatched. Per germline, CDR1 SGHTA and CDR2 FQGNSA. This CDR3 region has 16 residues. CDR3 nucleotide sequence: TGTGCCAGCTCACCCAGTACTAGCGGGAGAACAGATACGCAGTATTTT. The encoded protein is CASSPSTSGRTDTQYF. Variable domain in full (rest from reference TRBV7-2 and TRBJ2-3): GAGVSQSPSNKVTEKGKDVELRCDPISGHTALYWYRQSLGQGLEFLIYFQGNSAPDKSGLPSDRFSAERTGGSVSTLTIQRTQQEDSAVYLCASSPSTSGRTDTQYFGPGTRLTVL.

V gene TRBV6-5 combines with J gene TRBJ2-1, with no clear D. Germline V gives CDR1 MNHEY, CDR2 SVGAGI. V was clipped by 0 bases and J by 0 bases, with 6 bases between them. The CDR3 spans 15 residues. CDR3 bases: TGTGCCAGCAGTTACTCCAGGTTCTCCTACAATGAGCAGTTCTTC. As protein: CASSYSRFSYNEQFF.

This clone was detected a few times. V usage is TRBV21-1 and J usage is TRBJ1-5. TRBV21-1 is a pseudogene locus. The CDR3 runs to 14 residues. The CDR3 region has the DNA TGTGCCAGCAGCAAAGTACGGGGAGATCAGCCCCAGCATTTT. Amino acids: CASSKVRGDQPQHF.

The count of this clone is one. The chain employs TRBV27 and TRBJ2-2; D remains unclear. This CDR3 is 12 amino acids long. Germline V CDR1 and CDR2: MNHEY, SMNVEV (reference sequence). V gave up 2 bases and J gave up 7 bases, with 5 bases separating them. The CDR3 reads CASSLGGGELFF. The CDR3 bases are TGTGCCAGCAGTTTAGGCGGCGGGGAGCTGTTTTTT.

CDR3 sequence reads: CASSETYNEQFF. In nucleotides, the CDR3 is TGTGCCAGCAGTGAAACATACAATGAGCAGTTCTTC. The chain employs TRBV25-1 and TRBJ2-1; D remains unclear. CDR3 length: 12 amino acids. V dropped 2 bases and J dropped 4 bases, with 3 bases sitting between them. Germline V gene lookup returns CDR1 MGHDK and CDR2 SYGVNS.

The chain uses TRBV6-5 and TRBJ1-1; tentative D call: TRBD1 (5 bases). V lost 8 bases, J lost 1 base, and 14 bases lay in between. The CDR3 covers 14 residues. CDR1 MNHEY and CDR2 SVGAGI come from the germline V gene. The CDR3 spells CASHHRTKNTEAFF. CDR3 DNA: TGTGCCAGCCATCACAGGACCAAGAACACTGAAGCTTTCTTT.